The present T cell receptor beta chain was sequenced within a study of blood T cell repertoires in COVID-19. The wider study: Spain, Italy and the United States supplied samples that represented acute and convalescent COVID-19. T cells, B-cell-depleted T cells, or PBMCs provided the cDNA or gDNA that served as material.

Authors' analysis steps: How many nucleated cells were present was estimated from reference gene primer amplification. The data were produced by immunoSEQ multiplex PCR, yet TCRdb's version contains in-frame clones alone and is incomplete. The V and J calls and the clone size are those of that table, but D and trimming were determined from the DNA. The data hold about 250,000 clones, with approximately 83% observed a single time. The germline V gene encodes CDR1 MNHEY and CDR2 SVGAGI. The CDR3 covers 14 residues. The J segment lost 7 bases and the V segment lost 6 bases, leaving 10 bases of the junction unmatched.

Sequencing input: peripheral blood. The J gene is TRBJ2-7, the V gene TRBV6-5; 9 nucleotides line up with TRBD2. The sequence came from a man in his forties with acute or convalescent COVID-19. The CDR3, as DNA: TGTGCCAGCAGCCGGGGGGCTAGCGGGACGGAGCAGTACTTC. Protein product: CASSRGASGTEQYF.